This TCR beta chain was sequenced during a study of response to subunit inactivated influenza vaccine (dated by TCRdb to about 2018). Looking at the study overall: Deep quantitative profiling of the T cell receptor repertoire was used in the study to follow responses to a trivalent subunit inactivated influenza vaccine.

What the study reported, not specific to this receptor: The authors suggested that each seasonal influenza vaccination may recruit only a limited number of new T cells.

Library method: RT-PCR. Sequencing used an Illumina HiSeq 2500. TCRdb ran its own pipeline on the public reads, namely fastp trimming at Q25 and MiXCR clone calling, and kept in-frame beta chains. Every entry covers one CDR3 protein and lists the most common genes and DNA from its rows. The sample data list about 500,000 distinct CDR3 sequences, and about an eighth of these were observed just once. The leading ten clones occupy around 13% of the sample. The time point label corresponds to: 45 days after influenza vaccine administration. For this clonotype: Its antigen has not been determined. It has no much larger one-base neighbor in the sample; base qualities were not kept.

This TCR came from a man in his forties or fifties who received an inactivated influenza vaccine. Donor details come from another sample of the same person, matched by shared clones. The source was PBMCs from blood, collected 35 to 45 days after vaccination.

The sequence in DNA is TGTGCCAGCTCACCAACAGAGATTCCTCTCTCTGGGGCCAACGTCCTGACTTTC. It encodes CASSPTEIPLSGANVLTF. The chain links TRBV18 with TRBJ2-6; the D gene identity is not certain. The CDR3, cysteine through phenylalanine, is 18 amino acids long. Only CDR3 DNA is held: 54 bases, read in frame from base 1. Via the germline V gene, CDR1 is KGHSH and CDR2 LQKENI. The junction carries 14 bases between V and J, which are trimmed by 2 bases and 0 bases respectively.